Reported below is one TCR beta chain. This record belongs to a study of T-cell reconstitution after alpha-beta-depleted transplantation in children. TCRbeta library construction was performed incorporating unique molecular identifiers. TCRdb itself ran the PCR reads through MiXCR, one entry per CDR3 protein. The table lists about 540,000 distinct CDR3 sequences, 15% to 20% of them singletons, with over 3% in the top ten. Trimming removed 6 bases from V and 2 bases from J, with 15 bases in between. The CDR3 length is 14 residues. Germline CDR1 reads DFQATT; CDR2 reads SNEGSKA (reference sequence). The J gene is TRBJ2-3, the V gene TRBV20-1; a possible D gene is TRBD1 (6 bases). Source: PBMCs from the stem cell graft donor, taken from the stem cell graft. The TCR comes from a human donor who donated a stem cell graft to a child with acute lymphoblastic leukemia. CDR3 nucleotide sequence: TGCAGTGCCCAGCGGACAGCGTCCACAGATACGCAGTATTTT. Translating gives CSAQRTASTDTQYF.